Detailed here is one T cell receptor beta chain. The sample comes from a study of CD8 T cells in Susac syndrome. Reverse transcription of about 0.45 to 1 ug RNA was performed with random hexamers. TCRdb re-analysed the immunoSEQ multiplex PCR reads in MiXCR, keeping a single row per CDR3 protein. The data hold 330,000 or so distinct CDR3 sequences, with over 75% observed a single time. Trimming stripped 1 base from V and 4 bases from J, with 16 bases between. CDR3 length equals 16 residues. In germline, CDR1 is MDHEN, CDR2 SYDVKM. The genes are TRBV28 and TRBJ1-1; D gene uncertain. The receptor was isolated from a human donor with multiple sclerosis. The sequencing sample was made of CD8+ T cells from PBMCs. CDR3 loop: CASSLSSGVVGTEAFF. DNA of the CDR3: TGTGCCAGCAGTTTATCCTCCGGCGTAGTCGGCACTGAAGCTTTCTTT.